This TCR beta chain appears in the sequencing data of a study of cytomegalovirus exposure and HLA in healthy donors. The CDR3 is 13 amino acids. V lost 5 bases, J lost 6 bases, and 12 bases lay in between. The germline CDR1 and CDR2 sequences are SGHTA and FQGNSA. Study-level results: Published work reported that the classifier diagnosed cytomegalovirus status with high specificity and sensitivity.

With respect to this clone: The antigen remains undetermined.

The study sampled nominally healthy donors, though unrecorded immune exposures were likely. The PCR contained 60 Vbeta and 13 Jbeta primers. This table comes from immunoSEQ multiplex PCR, and its TCRdb copy is limited to in-frame clones, with some not included. Here the sample spans about 170,000 clones, about 79% being singletons. This receptor was obtained from a woman aged 45-65 years in good health and CMV-seropositive. The sample consisted of PBMCs. The V and J genes are TRBV7-2 and TRBJ2-3; unclear D gene. CDR3 loop: CASSARLRDTQYF. The CDR3 DNA reads as TGTGCCAGCAGCGCCAGATTGAGGGATACGCAGTATTTT.